The T cell receptor beta chain under discussion was sequenced for a study of T cells in Graves' hyperthyroidism and ophthalmopathy. Study-wide results and caveats: The blood repertoire included most of the expanded thyroid clonotypes above 0.001.

V was clipped by 8 bases and J by 3 bases, with 16 bases between them. The CDR3 is 14 amino acids. Germline V gene lookup returns CDR1 SGHTA and CDR2 FQGTGA. This clonotype was observed at least ten times. No antigen is known for it. Amplification yielded TCR beta CDR3 regions, with RNA transcripts as the source. An initial round of RT-PCR targeting the TCR CDR3 relied on the HTBI primer set. TCRdb re-derived calls from the multiplex PCR reads in MiXCR, one entry per CDR3 protein. Of 550,000 to 600,000 distinct CDR3 sequences in the sample, 46% were seen once. Sequencing input: peripheral blood or thyroid tissue (not recorded which). The TCR comes from an adult woman with Graves' disease, either hyperthyroidism or ophthalmopathy (not recorded which). The chain has TRBV7-3 and TRBJ1-1; D uncertain. This CDR3 is CASSLGPKDTEAFF. The CDR3, as DNA: TGTGCCAGCTCCCTCGGGCCCAAGGACACTGAAGCTTTCTTT.